These 30 T cell receptor beta chains share one sample of origin, sequenced in a study of cytomegalovirus exposure and HLA in healthy donors. The study ran its PCR with 60 Vbeta and 13 Jbeta primers. The protocol was immunoSEQ multiplex PCR, while the TCRdb copy is restricted to in-frame clones and leaves out a portion. The repertoire holds some 140,000 clones, with 60% to 80% as singletons. Source material: PBMCs. Receptors were obtained from a man aged 25-40 years in good health and CMV-seropositive.

This sequence joins TRBV7-9 and TRBJ2-3; TRBD1 might be the D (6 bases). The CDR3 totals 17 residues. Germline CDR1 SEHNR, CDR2 FQNEAQ (reference sequence). Trimming shortened V by 1 base and J by 6 bases, and 20 bases separated the two germline ends. CDR3 loop: CASSLGSGETTADTQYF. The DNA of the CDR3 is TGTGCCAGCAGCTTAGGGTCAGGGGAGACAACAGCGGATACGCAGTATTTT.

J is TRBJ1-4 and V is TRBV28; D is ambiguous. CDR3 length: 15 residues. Germline loops: CDR1 MDHEN, CDR2 SYDVKM. Trimming removed 6 bases from V and 7 bases from J, with 18 bases in between. The CDR3 coding sequence is TGTGCCAGCAGCTCTACCCTCAAGGAGGCTGAAAAACTGTTTTTT. Its protein is CASSSTLKEAEKLFF.

This chain links TRBV5-1 with TRBJ2-2; a possible D gene is TRBD1 (6 bases). The germline V gene encodes CDR1 SGHRS and CDR2 YFSETQ. V gave up 4 bases and J gave up 1 base, with 11 bases separating them. CDR3 length: 15 amino acids. The CDR3 sequence is CASSGNRENTGELFF. Written as DNA, the CDR3 is TGCGCCAGCAGCGGAAACAGGGAGAACACCGGGGAGCTGTTTTTT.

This clone showed up just a few times. The V call is TRBV5-6, the J call TRBJ2-7, with 16 nucleotides matching TRBD2. The CDR3 has 16 residues. Trimming removed 4 bases from V and 2 bases from J; junction bases left unmatched: 3. CDR1 SGHDT and CDR2 YYEEEE come from the germline V gene. CDR3 loop: CASSPGLAGGPYEQYF. The DNA of the CDR3 is TGTGCCAGCAGCCCGGGACTAGCGGGAGGGCCCTACGAGCAGTACTTC.

V and J are TRBV28 and TRBJ2-7; possible D gene TRBD2, 5 bases. Trimming stripped 5 bases from V and 4 bases from J, with 9 bases between. This CDR3 has 12 residues. Germline CDR1 MDHEN, CDR2 SYDVKM. The CDR3 region is CASSRTGYEQYF. CDR3 DNA: TGTGCCAGCAGTCGGACTGGGTACGAGCAGTACTTC. The full variable domain, in which reference TRBV28 and TRBJ2-7 provide the parts outside the CDR3, is DVKVTQSSRYLVKRTGEKVFLECVQDMDHENMFWYRQDPGLGLRLIYFSYDVKMKEKGDIPEGYSVSREKKERFSLILESASTNQTSMYLCASSRTGYEQYFGPGTRLTVT.

The J gene is TRBJ2-2, the V gene TRBV6-6; 11 bases match TRBD1. J was trimmed by 3 bases and V by 6 bases; bases with no gene match: 0. The CDR3 loop spans 14 amino acids. CDR1 is MNHNY, CDR2 SVGAGI, per germline (reference sequence). CDR3 residues: CASRGQGDTGELFF. CDR3 nucleotide sequence: TGTGCCAGCAGGGGACAGGGGGACACCGGGGAGCTGTTTTTT.

V usage is TRBV2 and J usage is TRBJ2-6, with TRBD2 matching 7 bases. The CDR3 loop spans 18 amino acids. The V gene end was trimmed by 7 bases and the J gene end by 0 bases; junction bases not matched to a gene: 12. CDR1 is SNHLY, CDR2 FYNNEI, per germline. The CDR3, as DNA: TGTGCCAGCACCCACTCGTGGCTAGCGGACTCTGGGGCCAACGTCCTGACTTTC. Encoded protein: CASTHSWLADSGANVLTF.

The chain recombines TRBV9 with TRBJ2-7; 15 bases are shared with TRBD2. The CDR3 extends over 17 amino acids. With V trimmed by 3 bases and J by 5 bases, 9 bases remained unmatched. Germline V gives CDR1 SGDLS, CDR2 YYNGEE. CDR3 amino acids: CASSGDKGLAGGDEQYF. The CDR3 region has the DNA TGTGCCAGCAGCGGAGATAAGGGACTAGCGGGAGGCGACGAGCAGTACTTC.

This chain links TRBV5-6 with TRBJ1-1; D call uncertain. From germline, CDR1 is SGHDT and CDR2 YYEEEE. This CDR3 is 13 amino acids long. With 2 bases removed from V and 0 bases from J, the gap between germline ends came to 5 bases. CDR3 nucleotides: TGTGCCAGCAGCTTAATCATGAACACTGAAGCTTTCTTT. Its translation is CASSLIMNTEAFF. Filled out from reference TRBV5-6 and TRBJ1-1, the complete variable domain reads DAGVTQSPTHLIKTRGQQVTLRCSPKSGHDTVSWYQQALGQGPQFIFQYYEEEERQRGNFPDRFSGHQFPNYSSELNVNALLLGDSALYLCASSLIMNTEAFFGQGTRLTVV.

This chain joins TRBV5-4 and TRBJ1-2; 7 nucleotides agree with TRBD1. CDR1 and CDR2 from the germline V gene are SGHNT and YYREEE (reference sequence). The junction had 9 bases not matched to a gene; V was cut back by 2 bases and J by 5 bases. This CDR3 is built from 15 residues. CDR3 sequence (DNA): TGTGCCAGCAGCTTATCTTCGGGACAGCTATATGGCTACACCTTC. Its protein product is CASSLSSGQLYGYTF.

The chain links TRBV2 to TRBJ2-1; 13 nucleotides match TRBD2. The CDR3 runs 14 residues. Germline CDR1 reads SNHLY; CDR2 reads FYNNEI. V shed 4 bases, J shed 9 bases, and the junction held 3 bases outside the gene matches. Here the CDR3 reads CASSGLAGGSEQFF. CDR3 nucleotide sequence: TGTGCCAGCAGTGGACTAGCGGGAGGTAGTGAGCAGTTCTTC.

This chain joins TRBV6-1 and TRBJ2-5; 7 bases line up with TRBD1. V lost 8 bases, J lost 7 bases, and 7 bases stayed unmatched. CDR1 is MNHNS, CDR2 SASEGT, per germline. This CDR3 contains 12 residues. In DNA form, the CDR3 reads TGTGCCAGCCGGGGACAGAGGGGGACCCAGTACTTC. Residues: CASRGQRGTQYF.

A single count supports this clone. DNA for the CDR3: TGTGCCAGCCAAATATCCCGGACAGACCACTATGGCTACACCTTC. The encoded protein is CASQISRTDHYGYTF. This sequence joins TRBV28 and TRBJ1-2, with D maybe TRBD1 (6 bases). There are 15 residues in the CDR3. Deletions cut 8 bases from V and 3 bases from J, with 19 bases between. CDR1 MDHEN and CDR2 SYDVKM come from the germline V gene.

The gene calls are TRBV5-1 and TRBJ1-1, with D perhaps matching TRBD1 (6 bases). The CDR3 covers 14 residues. V gave up 1 base and J gave up 0 bases, with 7 bases separating them. From germline, CDR1 is SGHRS and CDR2 YFSETQ. The CDR3 region is CASSLTGMNTEAFF. The CDR3 DNA sequence: TGCGCCAGCAGCTTGACAGGGATGAACACTGAAGCTTTCTTT.

This chain's CDR3 is CASSLGDRGAWTQYF. CDR3 in DNA: TGCGCCAGCAGCTTGGGGGACAGGGGAGCGTGGACCCAGTACTTC. The genes are TRBV5-1 and TRBJ2-5; 10 nucleotides align to TRBD1. This CDR3 has 15 residues. After removal of 0 bases from V and 7 bases from J, the junction contained 6 bases not matched to a gene. Germline V lookup: CDR1 SGHRS, CDR2 YFSETQ.

A word on this clone: The CDR3 does not end in the conserved phenylalanine or tryptophan, so this is likely a read error. J is TRBJ2-7 and V is TRBV6-5, with 12 bases matching TRBD2. V shed 6 bases and J 4 bases; nucleotides not matched to a gene: 7. The germline V gene has CDR1 MNHEY and CDR2 SVGAGI. The CDR3 spans 15 residues. In DNA form, the CDR3 reads TGTGCCAGCAGCCCTACTAGCGGGAGGCGGTACGAGCAGTACCTC. Its translation: CASSPTSGRRYEQYL.

The V gene is TRBV4-1, the J gene TRBJ2-7; 7 bases are a match to TRBD1. The CDR3 sequence is 15 residues long. With 2 bases clipped from V and 6 bases from J, the junction kept 10 bases outside the gene matches. Germline V CDR1 and CDR2: MGHRA, YSYEKL. CDR3 nucleotides: TGCGCCAGCAGCCAATCAATGACAGGGCCTGGCGAGCAGTACTTC. Encoded protein: CASSQSMTGPGEQYF.

The J gene is TRBJ1-2, the V gene TRBV6-1; D not certain. V lost 7 bases to trimming and J lost 0 bases, with 18 bases between them. This CDR3 has 16 amino acids. Per the germline V gene, CDR1 is MNHNS and CDR2 is SASEGT. The CDR3 DNA reads as TGTGCCAGCATTGAGTATACGGGGTTAGCTAACTATGGCTACACCTTC. It specifies CASIEYTGLANYGYTF.

The chain is built from TRBV7-9 and TRBJ2-3; 10 positions agree with TRBD2. From germline, CDR1 is SEHNR and CDR2 FQNEAQ (reference sequence). V gave up 3 bases and J gave up 6 bases; unmatched junction bases: 9. This CDR3 has 16 residues. As DNA, the CDR3 is TGTGCCAGCAGCTTTTCTTCCCTAGCGGGAGTGGATACGCAGTATTTT. This encodes CASSFSSLAGVDTQYF.

The chain carries TRBV9 and TRBJ2-1; weak D call: TRBD2 (6 bases). V dropped 0 bases and J dropped 8 bases, with 9 bases sitting between them. The CDR3 runs 13 residues. Per germline, CDR1 SGDLS and CDR2 YYNGEE. The CDR3 is CASSVGGVHEQFF. The CDR3 DNA is TGTGCCAGCAGCGTAGGCGGGGTCCATGAGCAGTTCTTC.

The rearrangement uses TRBV5-1 and TRBJ2-1, with 12 nucleotides matching TRBD2. V lost 6 bases, J lost 6 bases, and 4 bases stayed unmatched. The CDR3 consists of 14 residues. Germline values: CDR1 SGHRS, CDR2 YFSETQ. The CDR3, as DNA: TGCGCCAGCAACCGACTAGCGGGAGTCAATGAGCAGTTCTTC. This sequence encodes CASNRLAGVNEQFF.

V usage is TRBV5-1 and J usage is TRBJ2-1, with 8 nucleotides matching TRBD2. The V gene's germline CDR1 is SGHRS and CDR2 YFSETQ. V shed 1 base, J shed 8 bases, and the junction held 5 bases outside the gene matches. The length of the CDR3 is 14 residues. CDR3 loop: CASSLTRREDEQFF. Here the CDR3 DNA reads TGCGCCAGCAGCTTGACTCGGCGGGAGGATGAGCAGTTCTTC.

The chain carries TRBV5-1 and TRBJ1-1; 7 bases match TRBD1. Germline loops: CDR1 SGHRS, CDR2 YFSETQ. This CDR3 is 14 amino acids long. Germline trimming cut 4 bases from V and 7 bases from J; bases unmatched to any gene: 10. CDR3 in amino acids: CASSRSQGTREAFF. The DNA for the CDR3 is TGCGCCAGCAGCCGTTCACAGGGGACTCGTGAAGCTTTCTTT.

The rearrangement joins TRBV5-6 to TRBJ1-6; 8 nucleotides align to TRBD1. J gave up 7 bases and V 3 bases, and 6 bases lay outside the gene matches. Germline assignment: CDR1 SGHDT and CDR2 YYEEEE. The length of the CDR3 is 15 residues. CDR3 nucleotide sequence: TGTGCCAGCAGCTCATTAGACAGGGGAAATTCACCCCTCCACTTT. Protein sequence: CASSSLDRGNSPLHF.

The J gene is TRBJ2-1, the V gene TRBV11-2; 8 bases fit TRBD2. The ends lost 5 bases at V and 6 bases at J; junction bases unmatched: 12. Germline loops: CDR1 SGHAT, CDR2 FQNNGV. The CDR3 runs to 16 residues. CDR3 amino acids: CASSLRLGLAVNEQFF. The CDR3 nucleotides are TGTGCCAGCAGCCTACGATTAGGACTAGCTGTCAATGAGCAGTTCTTC. Supplemented by reference TRBV11-2 and TRBJ2-1, the full variable domain reads EAGVAQSPRYKIIEKRQSVAFWCNPISGHATLYWYQQILGQGPKLLIQFQNNGVVDDSQLPKDRFSAERLKGVDSTLKIQPAKLEDSAVYLCASSLRLGLAVNEQFFGPGTRLTVL.

The chain couples TRBV4-2 to TRBJ1-5; possibly TRBD1 for D (6 bases). Germline values: CDR1 LGHNA, CDR2 YNFKEQ. Trimming pared 4 bases from V and 1 base from J, leaving 14 bases between. The CDR3 is made up of 16 amino acids. CDR3 nucleotides: TGTGCCAGCAGCCGAAAAAAGGGGGTGAGCAATCAGCCCCAGCATTTT. Protein sequence: CASSRKKGVSNQPQHF.

In its sample, this clone was seen once. V gene TRBV4-1 combines with J gene TRBJ2-7; 9 bases line up with TRBD2. The CDR3 loop spans 17 amino acids. Germline-derived CDR1 and CDR2 are MGHRA and YSYEKL. Trimming at V came to 4 bases and at J to 4 bases, leaving 14 bases not matched to a gene. The CDR3 bases are TGCGCCAGCAGCCGTGCTGGTTCGCGGGAGGGCGAATACGAGCAGTACTTC. This gives the protein CASSRAGSREGEYEQYF.

The V gene is TRBV19, the J gene TRBJ2-1, with 11 positions matching TRBD2. The germline CDR1 and CDR2 sequences are LNHDA and SQIVND (reference sequence). Germline trimming cut 5 bases from V and 6 bases from J; bases unmatched to any gene: 6. CDR3 size: 15 residues. The CDR3 sequence: CASSPYGTSGNEQFF. CDR3 in DNA: TGTGCCAGTAGTCCGTACGGGACTAGCGGCAATGAGCAGTTCTTC.

The genes are TRBV2 and TRBJ1-1; the D is unclear. The CDR3 is 15 residues long. CDR1 SNHLY and CDR2 FYNNEI come from the germline V gene. V was clipped by 2 bases and J by 4 bases, with 14 bases between them. The CDR3 spells CASSERSGSGTEAFF. The CDR3 DNA is TGTGCCAGCAGTGAAAGGTCGGGGTCAGGCACTGAAGCTTTCTTT.

CDR3 sequence reads: CASSPGSNTGELFF. CDR3 nucleotide sequence: TGTGCCAGTAGTCCGGGGTCGAACACCGGGGAGCTGTTTTTT. This rearrangement joins TRBV19 to TRBJ2-2, with D tentatively TRBD2 (5 bases). With 5 bases removed from V and 0 bases from J, the gap between germline ends came to 7 bases. CDR3 size: 14 residues. Germline CDR1 and CDR2: LNHDA and SQIVND (reference sequence).